This section outlines one T cell receptor (beta chain) sequence together with its context. TCR beta libraries were built with iRepertoire HTBI primers and Arm-PCR of CDR3 regions. TCRdb re-analysed the multiplex PCR reads in MiXCR, keeping a single row per CDR3 protein. The table has roughly 500,000 distinct CDR3 sequences, roughly 21% seen once. This CDR3 spans 18 amino acids. CDR1 and CDR2 (germline): SGHTA, FQGTGA. Trimming removed 2 bases from V and 0 bases from J, with 18 bases in between. The time point is: persistent/refractory GD, antithyroid drugs over 5 years with positive TRAb. Construction of the TCR library relied on RNA isolated from PBMCs. This sample is part of a study of regulatory T cells in long-lasting Graves disease.

The starting material was peripheral blood mononuclear cells (PBMCs), obtained when the disease was refractory, from a patient treated with antithyroid drugs. The receptor comes from a female donor with Graves disease. This chain links TRBV7-3 with TRBJ2-3; possible D gene TRBD2, 6 bases. Written as DNA, the CDR3 is TGTGCCAGCAGCTTAGCCGGGACTGGAGGGTTTAGCACAGATACGCAGTATTTT. Protein product: CASSLAGTGGFSTDTQYF. The full variable domain, its missing parts supplied by reference TRBV7-3 and TRBJ2-3, is GAGVSQTPSNKVTEKGKYVELRCDPISGHTALYWYRQSLGQGPEFLIYFQGTGAADDSGLPNDRFFAVRPEGSVSTLKIQRTERGDSAVYLCASSLAGTGGFSTDTQYFGPGTRLTVL.